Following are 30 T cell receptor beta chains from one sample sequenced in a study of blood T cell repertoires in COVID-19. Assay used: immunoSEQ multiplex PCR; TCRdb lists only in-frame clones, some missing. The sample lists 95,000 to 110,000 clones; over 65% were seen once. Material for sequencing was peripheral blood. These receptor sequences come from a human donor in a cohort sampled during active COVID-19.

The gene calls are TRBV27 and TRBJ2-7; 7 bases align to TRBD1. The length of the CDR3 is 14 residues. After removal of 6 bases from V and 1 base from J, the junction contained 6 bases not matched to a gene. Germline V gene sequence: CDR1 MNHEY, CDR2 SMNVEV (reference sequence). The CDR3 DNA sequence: TGTGCCAGCAGGCCAGGGGGTAGGTCCTACGAGCAGTACTTC. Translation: CASRPGGRSYEQYF.

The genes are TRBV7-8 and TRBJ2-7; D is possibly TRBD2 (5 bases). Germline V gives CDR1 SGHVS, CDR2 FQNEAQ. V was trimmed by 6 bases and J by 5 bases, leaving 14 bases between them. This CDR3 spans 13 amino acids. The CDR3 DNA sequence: TGTGCCAGCAGAGGGCGCCTGGGAGACGAGCAGTACTTC. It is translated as CASRGRLGDEQYF.

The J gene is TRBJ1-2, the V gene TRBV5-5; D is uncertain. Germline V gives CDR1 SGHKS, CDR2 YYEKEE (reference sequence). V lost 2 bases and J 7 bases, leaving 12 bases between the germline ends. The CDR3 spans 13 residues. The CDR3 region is CASSLGSRVGYTF. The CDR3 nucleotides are TGTGCCAGCAGCTTAGGGTCGAGGGTTGGCTACACCTTC. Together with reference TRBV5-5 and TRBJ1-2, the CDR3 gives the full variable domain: DAGVTQSPTHLIKTRGQQVTLRCSPISGHKSVSWYQQVLGQGPQFIFQYYEKEERGRGNFPDRFSARQFPNYSSELNVNALLLGDSALYLCASSLGSRVGYTFGSGTRLTVV.

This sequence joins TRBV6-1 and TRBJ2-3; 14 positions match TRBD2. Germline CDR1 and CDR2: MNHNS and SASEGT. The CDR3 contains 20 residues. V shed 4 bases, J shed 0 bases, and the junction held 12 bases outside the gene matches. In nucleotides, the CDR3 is TGTGCCAGCAGTGCCCCGACCGGGACTAGCGGGGGCCCTAGCACAGATACGCAGTATTTT. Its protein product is CASSAPTGTSGGPSTDTQYF.

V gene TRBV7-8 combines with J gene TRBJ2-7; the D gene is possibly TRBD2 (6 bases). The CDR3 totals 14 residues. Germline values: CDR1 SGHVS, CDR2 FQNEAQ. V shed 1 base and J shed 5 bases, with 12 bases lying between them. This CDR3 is CASSLGARDHEQYF. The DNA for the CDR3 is TGTGCCAGCAGCTTAGGTGCGCGGGACCACGAGCAGTACTTC.

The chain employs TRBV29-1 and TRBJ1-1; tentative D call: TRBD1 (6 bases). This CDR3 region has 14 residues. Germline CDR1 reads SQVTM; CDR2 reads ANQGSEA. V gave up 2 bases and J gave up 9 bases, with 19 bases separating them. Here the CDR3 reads CSVELLGAGAKAFF. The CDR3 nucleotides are TGCAGCGTTGAACTTTTAGGGGCAGGGGCTAAAGCTTTCTTT.

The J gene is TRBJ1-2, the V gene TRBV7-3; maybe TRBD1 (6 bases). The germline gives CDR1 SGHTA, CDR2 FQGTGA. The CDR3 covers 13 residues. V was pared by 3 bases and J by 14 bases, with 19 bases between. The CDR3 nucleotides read TGTGCCAGCAGCTTGTTCCCCAGGGGCCGCCCTACCTTC. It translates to CASSLFPRGRPTF.

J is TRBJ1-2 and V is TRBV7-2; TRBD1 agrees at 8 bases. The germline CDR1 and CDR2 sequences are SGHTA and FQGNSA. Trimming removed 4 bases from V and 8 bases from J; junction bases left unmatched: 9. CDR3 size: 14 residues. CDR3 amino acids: CASSSGTGGGGYTF. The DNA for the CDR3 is TGTGCCAGCAGCTCCGGAACAGGGGGGGGCGGCTACACCTTC.

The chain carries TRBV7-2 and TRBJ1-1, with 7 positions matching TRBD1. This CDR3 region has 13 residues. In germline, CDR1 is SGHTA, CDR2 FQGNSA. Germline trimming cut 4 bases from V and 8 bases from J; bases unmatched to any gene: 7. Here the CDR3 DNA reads TGTGCCAGCAGCTACAGACAGGGCGGGGAAGCTTTCTTT. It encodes CASSYRQGGEAFF.

The CDR3 loop is CASSYASRDRPNYGYTF. The CDR3 bases are TGTGCCAGCAGTTACGCGTCACGGGACAGGCCTAACTATGGCTACACCTTC. The rearrangement joins TRBV6-2 or TRBV6-3 to TRBJ1-2, with 8 bases identical to TRBD1. Per the germline V gene, CDR1 is MNHEY and CDR2 is SVGEGT. This CDR3 spans 17 amino acids. V shed 2 bases and J 0 bases; nucleotides not matched to a gene: 8.

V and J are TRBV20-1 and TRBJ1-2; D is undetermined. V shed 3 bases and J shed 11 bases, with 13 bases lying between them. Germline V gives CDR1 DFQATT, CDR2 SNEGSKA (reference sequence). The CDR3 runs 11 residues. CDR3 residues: CSASSARGYTF. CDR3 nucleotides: TGCAGTGCTAGTAGTGCGAGAGGGTACACCTTC.

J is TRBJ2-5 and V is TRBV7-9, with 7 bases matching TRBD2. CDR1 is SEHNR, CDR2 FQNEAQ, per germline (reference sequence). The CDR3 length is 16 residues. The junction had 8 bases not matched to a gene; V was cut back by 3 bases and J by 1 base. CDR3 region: CASSFIGRGTQETQYF. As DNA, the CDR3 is TGTGCCAGCAGCTTCATCGGGCGGGGGACCCAAGAGACCCAGTACTTC.

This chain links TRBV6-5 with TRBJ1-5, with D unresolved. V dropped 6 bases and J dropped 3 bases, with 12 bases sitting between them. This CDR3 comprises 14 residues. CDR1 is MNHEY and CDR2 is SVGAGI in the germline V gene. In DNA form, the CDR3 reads TGTGCCAGCAGGGAGTCTCGGGACAATCAGCCCCAGCATTTT. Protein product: CASRESRDNQPQHF.

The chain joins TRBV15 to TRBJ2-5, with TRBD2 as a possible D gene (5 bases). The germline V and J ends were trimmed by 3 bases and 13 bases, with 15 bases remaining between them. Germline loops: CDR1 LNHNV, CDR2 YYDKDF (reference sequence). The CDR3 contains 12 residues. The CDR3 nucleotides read TGTGCCACCAGCAGGGCCTGGGAGACTCGGTACTTC. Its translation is CATSRAWETRYF.

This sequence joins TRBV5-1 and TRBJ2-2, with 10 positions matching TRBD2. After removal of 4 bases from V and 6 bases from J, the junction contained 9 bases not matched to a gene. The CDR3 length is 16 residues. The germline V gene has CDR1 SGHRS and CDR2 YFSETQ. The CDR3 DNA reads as TGCGCCAGCAGCGGGGCCGGGACTAGCGTCCCCGGGGAGCTGTTTTTT. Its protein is CASSGAGTSVPGELFF.

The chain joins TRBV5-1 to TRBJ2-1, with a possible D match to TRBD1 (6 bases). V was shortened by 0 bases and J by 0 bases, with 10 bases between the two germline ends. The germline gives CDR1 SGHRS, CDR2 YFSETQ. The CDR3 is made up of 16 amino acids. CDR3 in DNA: TGCGCCAGCAGCTTGGGTGGGGGCAGCTCCTACAATGAGCAGTTCTTC. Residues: CASSLGGGSSYNEQFF.

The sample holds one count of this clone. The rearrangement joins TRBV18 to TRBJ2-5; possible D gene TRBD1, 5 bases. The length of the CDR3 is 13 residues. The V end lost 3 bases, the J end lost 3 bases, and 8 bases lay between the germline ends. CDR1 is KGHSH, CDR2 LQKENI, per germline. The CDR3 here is CASSPDIKETQYF. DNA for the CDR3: TGTGCCAGCTCACCGGACATCAAAGAGACCCAGTACTTC.

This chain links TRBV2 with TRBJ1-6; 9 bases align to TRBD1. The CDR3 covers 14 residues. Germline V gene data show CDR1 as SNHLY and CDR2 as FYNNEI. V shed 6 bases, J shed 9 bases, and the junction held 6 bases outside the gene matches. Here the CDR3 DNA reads TGTGCCAGCAGGGGGGGACAGGGAGTTTCACCCCTCCACTTT. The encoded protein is CASRGGQGVSPLHF.

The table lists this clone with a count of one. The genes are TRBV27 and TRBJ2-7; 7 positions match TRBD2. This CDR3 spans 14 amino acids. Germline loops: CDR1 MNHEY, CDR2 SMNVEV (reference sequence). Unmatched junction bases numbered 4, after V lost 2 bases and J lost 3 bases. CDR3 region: CASSLTRGDYEQYF. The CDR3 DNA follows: TGTGCCAGCAGTTTAACTCGGGGGGACTACGAGCAGTACTTC.

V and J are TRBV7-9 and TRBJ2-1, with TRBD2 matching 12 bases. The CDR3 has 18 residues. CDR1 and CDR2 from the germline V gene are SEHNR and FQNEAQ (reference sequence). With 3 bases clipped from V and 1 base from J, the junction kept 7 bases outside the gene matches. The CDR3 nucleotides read TGTGCCAGCAGCTTGAAACTAGCGGGGGGCTTTTCCTACAATGAGCAGTTCTTC. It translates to CASSLKLAGGFSYNEQFF.

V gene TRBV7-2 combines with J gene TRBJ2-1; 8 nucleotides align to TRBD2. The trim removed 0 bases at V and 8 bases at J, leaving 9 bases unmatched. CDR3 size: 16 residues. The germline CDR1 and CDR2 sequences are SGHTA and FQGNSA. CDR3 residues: CASSLARGGEGYEQFF. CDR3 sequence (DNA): TGTGCCAGCAGCTTAGCCCGGGGGGGCGAGGGGTATGAGCAGTTCTTC.

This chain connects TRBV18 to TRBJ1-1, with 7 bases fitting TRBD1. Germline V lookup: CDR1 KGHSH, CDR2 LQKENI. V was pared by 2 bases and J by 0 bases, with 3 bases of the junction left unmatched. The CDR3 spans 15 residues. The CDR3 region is CASSPFQGVNTEAFF. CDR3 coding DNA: TGTGCCAGCTCACCATTTCAGGGGGTGAACACTGAAGCTTTCTTT.

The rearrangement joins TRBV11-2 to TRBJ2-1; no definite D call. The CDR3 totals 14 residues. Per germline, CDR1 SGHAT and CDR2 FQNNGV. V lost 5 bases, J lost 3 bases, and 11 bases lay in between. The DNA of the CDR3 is TGTGCCAGCAGCGCCTTACTTGGCTACAATGAGCAGTTCTTC. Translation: CASSALLGYNEQFF. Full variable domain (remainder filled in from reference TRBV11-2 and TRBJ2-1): EAGVAQSPRYKIIEKRQSVAFWCNPISGHATLYWYQQILGQGPKLLIQFQNNGVVDDSQLPKDRFSAERLKGVDSTLKIQPAKLEDSAVYLCASSALLGYNEQFFGPGTRLTVL.

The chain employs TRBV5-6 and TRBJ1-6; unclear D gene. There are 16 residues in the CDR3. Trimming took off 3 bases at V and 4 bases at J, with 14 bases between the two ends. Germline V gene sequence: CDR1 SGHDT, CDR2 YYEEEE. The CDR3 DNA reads TGTGCCAGCAGCTCTTCTGGAAACGGGTATAATTCACCCCTCCACTTT. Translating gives CASSSSGNGYNSPLHF.

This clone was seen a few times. The CDR3 DNA reads TGTGCCAGCAGTCAAAGCAGGGGTGACTATGGCTACACCTTC. It specifies CASSQSRGDYGYTF. V is TRBV27 and J is TRBJ1-2; TRBD1 might be the D (6 bases). The CDR3 extends over 14 amino acids. The ends were cut back, 5 bases at V and 3 bases at J, with 13 bases in the middle. CDR1 and CDR2 from the germline V gene are MNHEY and SMNVEV (reference sequence).

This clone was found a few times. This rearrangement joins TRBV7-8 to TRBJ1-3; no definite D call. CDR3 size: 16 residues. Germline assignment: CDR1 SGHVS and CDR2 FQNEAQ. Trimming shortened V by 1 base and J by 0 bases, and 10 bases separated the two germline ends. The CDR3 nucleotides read TGTGCCAGCAGCTTAGACGCGGCGGCCTCTGGAAACACCATATATTTT. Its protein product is CASSLDAAASGNTIYF.

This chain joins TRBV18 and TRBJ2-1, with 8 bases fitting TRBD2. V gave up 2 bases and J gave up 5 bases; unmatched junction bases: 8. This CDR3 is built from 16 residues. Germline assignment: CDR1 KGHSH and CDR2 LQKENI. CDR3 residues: CASSPTQLAVNNEQFF. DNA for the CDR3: TGTGCCAGCTCACCAACTCAACTAGCGGTCAACAATGAGCAGTTCTTC. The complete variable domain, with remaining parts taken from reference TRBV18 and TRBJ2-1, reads NAGVMQNPRHLVRRRGQEARLRCSPMKGHSHVYWYRQLPEEGLKFMVYLQKENIIDESGMPKERFSAEFPKEGPSILRIQQVVRGDSAAYFCASSPTQLAVNNEQFFGPGTRLTVL.

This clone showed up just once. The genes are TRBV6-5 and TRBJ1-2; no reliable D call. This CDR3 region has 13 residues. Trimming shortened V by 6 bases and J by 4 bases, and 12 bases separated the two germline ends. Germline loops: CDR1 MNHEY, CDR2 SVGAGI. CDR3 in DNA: TGTGCCAGCAGGATAGGAGGTACCTATGGCTACACCTTC. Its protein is CASRIGGTYGYTF.

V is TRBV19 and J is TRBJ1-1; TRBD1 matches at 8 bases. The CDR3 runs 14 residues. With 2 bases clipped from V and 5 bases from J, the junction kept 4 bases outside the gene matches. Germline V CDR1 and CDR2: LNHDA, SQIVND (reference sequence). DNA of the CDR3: TGTGCCAGTAGTATACAGGGGGCCTGGACTGAAGCTTTCTTT. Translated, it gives CASSIQGAWTEAFF.

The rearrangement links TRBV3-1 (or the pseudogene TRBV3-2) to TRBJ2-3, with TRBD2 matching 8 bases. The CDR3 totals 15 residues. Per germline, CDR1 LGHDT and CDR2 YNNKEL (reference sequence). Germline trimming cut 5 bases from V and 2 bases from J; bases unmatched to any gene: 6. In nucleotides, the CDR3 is TGTGCCAGCAGCGTTAGCGGGGCGATCACAGATACGCAGTATTTT. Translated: CASSVSGAITDTQYF.